These T cell receptor beta chains were read from a single sample in a study of blood T cell repertoires in COVID-19. Sequencing was performed with immunoSEQ multiplex PCR; in TCRdb, only in-frame clones are kept and a portion is missing. Among under 450,000 clones, about four fifths were seen once, and the ten largest hold about 1.2%. The sample comprised peripheral blood. These receptors all stem from a human donor with acute or convalescent COVID-19. The donor label of this sample is uncertain. The CDR3 runs from the conserved cysteine through the conserved F or W. A D gene is named only where the DNA matches it firmly. Only part of the rows carry a size: once, few, many, or a class if the clone is expanded.

D gene: .; V gene: TRBV18; J gene: TRBJ2-2; clone size: .; CDR3 protein: CASSPPSAHHANTGELFF; CDR3 DNA: TGTGCCAGCTCACCGCCCAGTGCCCACCACGCGAACACCGGGGAGCTGTTTTTT
D gene: TRBD1; V gene: TRBV6-1; J gene: TRBJ2-7; clone size: few; CDR3 protein: CASSEADRAYEQYF; CDR3 DNA: TGTGCCAGCAGTGAAGCGGACAGGGCCTACGAGCAGTACTTC
D gene: .; V gene: TRBV28; J gene: TRBJ1-1; clone size: .; CDR3 protein: CASSGNRESTEAFF; CDR3 DNA: TGTGCCAGCAGTGGAAACAGGGAGAGCACTGAAGCTTTCTTT
D gene: .; V gene: TRBV18; J gene: TRBJ1-4; clone size: few; CDR3 protein: CASSPGESNEKLFF; CDR3 DNA: TGTGCCAGCTCACCAGGGGAGAGTAATGAAAAACTGTTTTTT
D gene: TRBD1; V gene: TRBV20-1; J gene: TRBJ1-2; clone size: once; CDR3 protein: CSAAGGGGYTF; CDR3 DNA: TGCAGTGCGGCAGGGGGCGGGGGCTACACCTTC
D gene: .; V gene: TRBV3-1/TRBV3-2; J gene: TRBJ2-7; clone size: .; CDR3 protein: CASSQEAWSYEQYF; CDR3 DNA: TGTGCCAGCAGCCAAGAAGCGTGGTCCTACGAGCAGTACTTC
D gene: .; V gene: TRBV7-9; J gene: TRBJ1-4; clone size: once; CDR3 protein: CASIGGRGNEKLFF; CDR3 DNA: TGTGCCAGCATCGGGGGACGGGGTAATGAAAAACTGTTTTTT
D gene: TRBD1; V gene: TRBV6-2/TRBV6-3; J gene: TRBJ1-5; clone size: .; CDR3 protein: CASSYYGQGRNQPQHF; CDR3 DNA: TGTGCCAGCAGTTACTACGGACAGGGAAGAAATCAGCCCCAGCATTTT
D gene: TRBD1; V gene: TRBV9; J gene: TRBJ1-4; clone size: .; CDR3 protein: CASSPVTGINEKLFF; CDR3 DNA: TGTGCCAGCAGCCCCGTGACAGGGATTAATGAAAAACTGTTTTTT
D gene: TRBD1; V gene: TRBV28; J gene: TRBJ1-2; clone size: .; CDR3 protein: CASSSGQGRLQGYTF; CDR3 DNA: TGTGCCAGCAGTTCCGGACAGGGGAGGTTGCAGGGCTACACCTTC
D gene: .; V gene: TRBV29-1; J gene: TRBJ2-1; clone size: .; CDR3 protein: CSLKTRGENNEQFF; CDR3 DNA: TGCAGCCTAAAGACTAGAGGGGAAAACAATGAGCAGTTCTTC
D gene: .; V gene: TRBV27; J gene: TRBJ1-1; clone size: few; CDR3 protein: CASSLAGSEAFF; CDR3 DNA: TGTGCCAGCAGTTTAGCAGGGTCTGAAGCTTTCTTT
D gene: .; V gene: TRBV29-1; J gene: TRBJ1-1; clone size: .; CDR3 protein: CSVPVGRCTEAFF; CDR3 DNA: TGCAGCGTTCCGGTTGGTCGGTGCACTGAAGCTTTCTTT
D gene: TRBD1; V gene: TRBV10-2; J gene: TRBJ2-3; clone size: few; CDR3 protein: CASTATGTETDTQYF; CDR3 DNA: TGCGCCAGCACCGCAACCGGGACAGAAACAGATACGCAGTATTTT
D gene: .; V gene: TRBV14; J gene: TRBJ1-2; clone size: many; CDR3 protein: CASSFDTGYGYTF; CDR3 DNA: TGTGCCAGCAGCTTTGACACGGGGTATGGCTACACCTTC
D gene: .; V gene: TRBV24-1; J gene: TRBJ2-3; clone size: few; CDR3 protein: CATSDSGPASVNTQYF; CDR3 DNA: TGTGCCACCAGTGATAGCGGACCAGCCTCTGTAAATACGCAGTATTTT
D gene: TRBD1; V gene: TRBV18; J gene: TRBJ2-2; clone size: few; CDR3 protein: CASSPGQHTGELFF; CDR3 DNA: TGTGCCAGCTCACCGGGACAGCACACCGGGGAGCTGTTTTTT
D gene: .; V gene: TRBV13; J gene: TRBJ1-6; clone size: .; CDR3 protein: CASSLGIQSPSPLHF; CDR3 DNA: TGTGCCAGCAGCTTAGGAATACAGTCGCCCTCACCCCTCCACTTT
D gene: TRBD2; V gene: TRBV7-6; J gene: TRBJ2-2; clone size: .; CDR3 protein: CASSSHFGLAGTNTGELFF; CDR3 DNA: TGTGCCAGCAGCTCCCATTTTGGACTAGCGGGAACAAACACCGGGGAGCTGTTTTTT
D gene: .; V gene: TRBV19; J gene: TRBJ1-6; clone size: .; CDR3 protein: CASRMEARIYNSPLHF; CDR3 DNA: TGTGCCAGTAGAATGGAGGCAAGGATTTATAATTCACCCCTCCACTTT
D gene: .; V gene: TRBV10-2; J gene: TRBJ1-1; clone size: .; CDR3 protein: CASSRQSIMNTEAFF; CDR3 DNA: TGCGCCAGCAGCCGACAGTCTATTATGAACACTGAAGCTTTCTTT
D gene: .; V gene: TRBV18; J gene: TRBJ1-4; clone size: .; CDR3 protein: CASFMGQTNEKLFF; CDR3 DNA: TGTGCCAGCTTTATGGGACAAACTAATGAAAAACTGTTTTTT
D gene: TRBD2; V gene: TRBV4-1; J gene: TRBJ2-1; clone size: .; CDR3 protein: CASSRTLAGGSSYNEQFF; CDR3 DNA: TGCGCCAGCAGCCGAACCTTAGCGGGAGGGAGCTCCTACAATGAGCAGTTCTTC
D gene: TRBD1; V gene: TRBV5-8; J gene: TRBJ1-4; clone size: .; CDR3 protein: CASSQGDRGGEKLFF; CDR3 DNA: TGTGCCAGCAGCCAAGGGGACAGGGGAGGAGAAAAACTGTTTTTT
D gene: TRBD1; V gene: TRBV27; J gene: TRBJ1-5; clone size: once; CDR3 protein: CASSLFPTGAGQPQHF; CDR3 DNA: TGTGCCAGCAGTTTATTCCCAACAGGGGCTGGTCAGCCCCAGCATTTT
D gene: .; V gene: TRBV7-9; J gene: TRBJ1-1; clone size: .; CDR3 protein: CASSHRQEGTEAFF; CDR3 DNA: TGTGCCAGCAGCCACCGACAGGAAGGTACTGAAGCTTTCTTT
D gene: TRBD1; V gene: TRBV10-3; J gene: TRBJ2-3; clone size: .; CDR3 protein: CATAPGQGWIDTQYF; CDR3 DNA: TGTGCCACCGCCCCGGGACAGGGATGGATTGATACGCAGTATTTT
D gene: TRBD2; V gene: TRBV29-1; J gene: TRBJ2-7; clone size: .; CDR3 protein: CSVRQAGDSYEQYF; CDR3 DNA: TGCAGCGTTCGTCAGGCGGGAGACTCCTACGAGCAGTACTTC
D gene: .; V gene: TRBV9; J gene: TRBJ1-1; clone size: .; CDR3 protein: CASSVQGVTEAFF; CDR3 DNA: TGTGCCAGCAGCGTTCAGGGCGTCACTGAAGCTTTCTTT
D gene: .; V gene: TRBV21-1; J gene: TRBJ2-1; clone size: .; CDR3 protein: CASSKGTSGGNYEQFF; CDR3 DNA: TGTGCCAGCAGCAAAGGCACTAGCGGGGGTAACTATGAGCAGTTCTTC
D gene: .; V gene: TRBV10-2; J gene: TRBJ2-1; clone size: many; CDR3 protein: CASSDPRLDHNEQFF; CDR3 DNA: TGCGCCAGCAGTGACCCGAGACTAGACCACAATGAGCAGTTCTTC
D gene: .; V gene: TRBV11-2; J gene: TRBJ2-1; clone size: few; CDR3 protein: CASSTSNNNEQFF; CDR3 DNA: TGTGCCAGCAGTACCTCCAACAACAATGAGCAGTTCTTC